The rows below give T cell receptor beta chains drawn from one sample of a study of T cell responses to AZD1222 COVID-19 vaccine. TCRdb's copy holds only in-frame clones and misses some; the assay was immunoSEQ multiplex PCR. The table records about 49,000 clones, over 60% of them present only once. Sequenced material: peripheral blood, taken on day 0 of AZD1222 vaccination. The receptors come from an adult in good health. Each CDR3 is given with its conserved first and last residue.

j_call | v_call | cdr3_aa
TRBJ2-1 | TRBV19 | CASSLGSSYNEQFF
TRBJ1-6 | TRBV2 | CASSELAAGDSPLHF
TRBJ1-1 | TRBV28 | CASSHLQGRDTEAFF
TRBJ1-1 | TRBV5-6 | CASSPGRAEAFF
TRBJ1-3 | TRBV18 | CASSPTQGNYGNTIYF
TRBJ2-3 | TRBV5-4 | CASSDYARQGSRDTQYF
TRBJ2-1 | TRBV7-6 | CASSRAGDYNEQFF
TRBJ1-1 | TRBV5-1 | CASSPGTANTEAFF
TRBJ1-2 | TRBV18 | CASSPPGSANYGYTF
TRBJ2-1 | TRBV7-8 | CASSSTTSGGAFEQFF
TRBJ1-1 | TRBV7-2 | CASSLKQLGRNTEAFF
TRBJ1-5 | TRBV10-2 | CASSERVGNQPQHF
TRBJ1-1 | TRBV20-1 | CSANRNTEAFF
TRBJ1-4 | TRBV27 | CASSRGRISGNEKLFF
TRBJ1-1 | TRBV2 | CASSEGRLNTEAFF
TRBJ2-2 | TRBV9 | CASSVDIYVAGELFF
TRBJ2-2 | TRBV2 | CASSEALPSITGELFF
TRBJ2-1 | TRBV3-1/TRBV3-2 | CASSQDTGGSYNEQFF
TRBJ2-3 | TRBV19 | CASSQSDRGPDTQYF
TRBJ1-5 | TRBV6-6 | CASSGSGTGGTIRNQPQHF
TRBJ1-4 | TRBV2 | CASRYRGEKLFF
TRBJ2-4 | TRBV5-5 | CASSLVGAAAKNIQYF
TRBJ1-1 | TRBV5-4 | CASSLAGRAMNTEAFF
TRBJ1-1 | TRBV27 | CASGWLGGRTEAFF
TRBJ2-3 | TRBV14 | CASSSTTGGRDTQYF
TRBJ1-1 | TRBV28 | CASSSPTDRGRAFF
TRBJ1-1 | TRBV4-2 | CASSQDRTGAMNTEAFF
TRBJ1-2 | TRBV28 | CASSFQGYGYTF
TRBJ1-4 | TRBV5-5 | CASSSGQVPEKLFF
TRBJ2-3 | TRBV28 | CASSSPMGRIDTQYF
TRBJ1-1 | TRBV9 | CASSVGSSLALTEAFF
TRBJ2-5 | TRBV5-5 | CASSRSGRAGETQYF
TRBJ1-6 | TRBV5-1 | CASSPGNELSPLHF
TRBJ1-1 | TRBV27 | CASSPGDRGHTEAFF
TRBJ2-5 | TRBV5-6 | CASSRWTENKETQYF
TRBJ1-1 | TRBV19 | CASSAQGWGNTEAFF
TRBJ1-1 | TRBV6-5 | CASSLTGTEAFF
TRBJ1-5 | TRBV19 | CASSGSGINQPQHF
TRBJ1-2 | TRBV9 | CASSVGDRYGYTF
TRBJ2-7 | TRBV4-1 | CASSQDGQGTYEQYF
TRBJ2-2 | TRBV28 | CASRKKGVANTGELFF
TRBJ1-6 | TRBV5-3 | CARSSTGADNSPLHF
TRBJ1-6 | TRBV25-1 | CASRPDRVNSPLHF
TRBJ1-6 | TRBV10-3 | CATQSNYNSPLHF
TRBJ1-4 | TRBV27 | CASSLIQGTNEKLFF
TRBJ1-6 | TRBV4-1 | CASSQDGLRSSPLHF
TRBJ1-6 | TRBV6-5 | CASSFGTGNPPLHF
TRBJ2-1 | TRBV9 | CASSVGLTSGRLLNEQFF
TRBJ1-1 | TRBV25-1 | CASSEGQGSEAFF
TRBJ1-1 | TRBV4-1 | CASSQGILNTEAFF
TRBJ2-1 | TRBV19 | CASRPGLATREQFF
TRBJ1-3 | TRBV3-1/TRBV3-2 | CASSQAGPQGNTIYF
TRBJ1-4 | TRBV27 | CASSVGTGTSEEKLFF